These T cell receptor beta chains were read from a single sample in a study of OX40 agonist ivuxolimab in advanced cancers. Repertoires were generated with immunoSEQ multiplex PCR, while TCRdb's copy carries only in-frame clones and drops some. The sample records approximately 27,000 clones, about 79% being singletons. The sequencing used CD4+ or CD8+ T cells sorted from blood, collected in a trial of the OX40 agonist ivuxolimab. The source is an adult with an advanced solid tumor such as melanoma, head and neck, liver or kidney cancer. The CDR3 runs from the conserved cysteine through the conserved F or W. Fields, in order: V gene, J gene, clone size, D gene, CDR3 protein, CDR3 DNA. The D gene is left open where the match is weak. Only some rows state a clone size, as once, few, many or a class for expanded clones.

v_gene: TRBV7-8; j_gene: TRBJ2-5; abundance: few; d_gene: -; CDR3aa: CASSLPYRIGETQYF; CDR3nt: TGTGCCAGCAGCTTACCCTACCGGATAGGAGAGACCCAGTACTTC
v_gene: TRBV25-1; j_gene: TRBJ2-1; abundance: -; d_gene: -; CDR3aa: CASRLQLDEQFF; CDR3nt: TGTGCCAGCAGACTTCAACTCGATGAGCAGTTCTTC
v_gene: TRBV19; j_gene: TRBJ1-3; abundance: -; d_gene: -; CDR3aa: CASSIDQAESGNTIYF; CDR3nt: TGTGCCAGTAGTATAGACCAGGCCGAATCTGGAAACACCATATATTTT
v_gene: TRBV7-9; j_gene: TRBJ2-5; abundance: -; d_gene: TRBD1; CDR3aa: CASRSRDRGQETQYF; CDR3nt: TGTGCCAGCAGGTCCCGGGACAGGGGGCAAGAGACCCAGTACTTC
v_gene: TRBV27; j_gene: TRBJ2-7; abundance: -; d_gene: TRBD1; CDR3aa: CASSFGTGQVYEQYF; CDR3nt: TGTGCCAGCAGTTTCGGGACAGGGCAGGTGTACGAGCAGTACTTC
v_gene: TRBV27; j_gene: TRBJ1-2; abundance: once; d_gene: -; CDR3aa: CASSSGAREVPYGYTF; CDR3nt: TGTGCCAGCAGTTCCGGTGCGCGGGAGGTCCCCTATGGCTACACCTTC
v_gene: TRBV9; j_gene: TRBJ1-3; abundance: -; d_gene: TRBD1; CDR3aa: CASSRRDRGNTGNTIYF; CDR3nt: TGTGCCAGCAGCCGAAGGGACAGGGGGAATACTGGAAACACCATATATTTT
v_gene: TRBV7-9; j_gene: TRBJ1-2; abundance: few; d_gene: -; CDR3aa: CASSSRDSGGYTF; CDR3nt: TGTGCCAGCAGCTCCCGGGACTCGGGTGGCTACACCTTC
v_gene: TRBV7-7; j_gene: TRBJ2-1; abundance: -; d_gene: TRBD2; CDR3aa: CASSLGAGFYNEQFF; CDR3nt: TGTGCCAGCAGCTTAGGAGCGGGGTTCTACAATGAGCAGTTCTTC
v_gene: TRBV29-1; j_gene: TRBJ2-3; abundance: -; d_gene: TRBD2; CDR3aa: CSVVSLAGDPDTQYF; CDR3nt: TGCAGCGTTGTTAGTCTAGCGGGGGACCCAGATACGCAGTATTTT
v_gene: TRBV2; j_gene: TRBJ2-2; abundance: -; d_gene: -; CDR3aa: CASSARASGTGELFF; CDR3nt: TGTGCCAGCAGTGCCCGGGCAAGTGGGACCGGGGAGCTGTTTTTT
v_gene: TRBV5-1; j_gene: TRBJ2-1; abundance: -; d_gene: -; CDR3aa: CASSLIGRTYNEQFF; CDR3nt: TGCGCCAGCAGCTTGATCGGCAGGACCTACAATGAGCAGTTCTTC
v_gene: TRBV5-1; j_gene: TRBJ2-3; abundance: once; d_gene: -; CDR3aa: CASKRDTQYF; CDR3nt: TGCGCCAGCAAAAGGGATACGCAGTATTTT
v_gene: TRBV6-1; j_gene: TRBJ1-2; abundance: -; d_gene: -; CDR3aa: CASSEARGAAGYTF; CDR3nt: TGTGCCAGCAGTGAAGCCCGGGGGGCCGCTGGCTACACCTTC
v_gene: TRBV18; j_gene: TRBJ2-7; abundance: -; d_gene: -; CDR3aa: CASSPSGGGLWYEQYF; CDR3nt: TGTGCCAGCTCACCCAGCGGAGGGGGCCTCTGGTACGAGCAGTACTTC
v_gene: TRBV19; j_gene: TRBJ2-3; abundance: -; d_gene: -; CDR3aa: CASRNGGSTDTQYF; CDR3nt: TGTGCCAGTAGGAACGGGGGTAGCACAGATACGCAGTATTTT
v_gene: TRBV30; j_gene: TRBJ1-2; abundance: -; d_gene: -; CDR3aa: CAWSVRGSLYGYTF; CDR3nt: TGTGCCTGGAGTGTACGCGGCAGTCTGTATGGCTACACCTTC
v_gene: TRBV10-3; j_gene: TRBJ2-5; abundance: -; d_gene: TRBD1; CDR3aa: CAISGQGGETQYF; CDR3nt: TGTGCCATCAGTGGACAGGGGGGAGAGACCCAGTACTTC
v_gene: TRBV10-3; j_gene: TRBJ2-3; abundance: -; d_gene: -; CDR3aa: CAISLGADTQYF; CDR3nt: TGTGCCATCAGCTTAGGGGCAGATACGCAGTATTTT
v_gene: TRBV28; j_gene: TRBJ1-2; abundance: -; d_gene: -; CDR3aa: CASRSTGFSGYTF; CDR3nt: TGTGCCAGCAGGTCTACAGGGTTCAGTGGCTACACCTTC
v_gene: TRBV6-5; j_gene: TRBJ1-5; abundance: -; d_gene: TRBD1; CDR3aa: CASRSTGRNQPQHF; CDR3nt: TGTGCCAGCAGATCGACAGGGCGCAATCAGCCCCAGCATTTT
v_gene: TRBV6-6; j_gene: TRBJ1-6; abundance: -; d_gene: -; CDR3aa: CASSPRGPGNSPLHF; CDR3nt: TGTGCCAGCAGTCCCCGGGGTCCGGGGAATTCACCCCTCCACTTT
v_gene: TRBV6-4; j_gene: TRBJ2-3; abundance: once; d_gene: TRBD2; CDR3aa: CASSDTSGGTDTQYF; CDR3nt: TGTGCCAGCAGTGACACTAGCGGGGGCACAGATACGCAGTATTTT
v_gene: TRBV5-4; j_gene: TRBJ1-3; abundance: -; d_gene: TRBD1; CDR3aa: CASSSLTGNSGNTIYF; CDR3nt: TGTGCCAGCAGCAGCTTGACAGGGAACTCTGGAAACACCATATATTTT
v_gene: TRBV5-4; j_gene: TRBJ1-1; abundance: -; d_gene: -; CDR3aa: CASSSGGVPTEAFF; CDR3nt: TGTGCCAGCAGCTCCGGAGGGGTGCCCACTGAAGCTTTCTTT
v_gene: TRBV9; j_gene: TRBJ1-5; abundance: -; d_gene: TRBD1; CDR3aa: CASSVGQGGSQPQHF; CDR3nt: TGTGCCAGCAGCGTGGGACAGGGGGGGAGTCAGCCCCAGCATTTT
v_gene: TRBV27; j_gene: TRBJ1-2; abundance: -; d_gene: -; CDR3aa: CASSPDPEIYGYTF; CDR3nt: TGTGCCAGCAGCCCCGACCCCGAAATCTATGGCTACACCTTC
v_gene: TRBV10-3; j_gene: TRBJ1-1; abundance: -; d_gene: -; CDR3aa: CAISEEEVGTEAFF; CDR3nt: TGTGCCATCAGTGAGGAGGAGGTAGGGACTGAAGCTTTCTTT
v_gene: TRBV7-3; j_gene: TRBJ2-5; abundance: few; d_gene: TRBD1; CDR3aa: CASSLTGGETQYF; CDR3nt: TGTGCCAGCAGCTTAACAGGGGGCGAGACCCAGTACTTC
v_gene: TRBV6-6; j_gene: TRBJ1-2; abundance: few; d_gene: -; CDR3aa: CASSFTGLEGYTF; CDR3nt: TGTGCCAGCAGTTTCACAGGTCTGGAGGGCTACACCTTC
v_gene: TRBV1; j_gene: TRBJ1-4; abundance: -; d_gene: -; CDR3aa: CTSSHPQGWVEKLFF; CDR3nt: TGCACCAGCAGCCACCCACAGGGATGGGTCGAAAAACTGTTTTTT
v_gene: TRBV9; j_gene: TRBJ2-3; abundance: -; d_gene: -; CDR3aa: CASSPRGFSNTDTQYF; CDR3nt: TGTGCCAGCAGCCCCCGCGGTTTCTCCAACACAGATACGCAGTATTTT
v_gene: TRBV19; j_gene: TRBJ1-1; abundance: -; d_gene: TRBD1; CDR3aa: CASSIGQGAAGAFF; CDR3nt: TGTGCCAGTAGTATTGGGCAGGGGGCCGCGGGGGCTTTCTTT
v_gene: TRBV5-1; j_gene: TRBJ1-2; abundance: -; d_gene: -; CDR3aa: CASSLDRNYGYTF; CDR3nt: TGCGCCAGCAGCTTGGACAGGAACTATGGCTACACCTTC
v_gene: TRBV7-8; j_gene: TRBJ2-7; abundance: -; d_gene: TRBD2; CDR3aa: CASSLGTSGARYEQYF; CDR3nt: TGTGCCAGCAGCTTAGGGACTAGCGGGGCCCGATACGAGCAGTACTTC
v_gene: TRBV11-2; j_gene: TRBJ2-2; abundance: -; d_gene: -; CDR3aa: CASPKGGVDTGELFF; CDR3nt: TGTGCCAGCCCAAAGGGGGGAGTTGACACCGGGGAGCTGTTTTTT
v_gene: TRBV5-4; j_gene: TRBJ1-2; abundance: -; d_gene: TRBD1; CDR3aa: CASSTLLRGTVGGYTF; CDR3nt: TGTGCCAGCAGTACACTTCTACGAGGGACAGTGGGCGGCTACACCTTC
v_gene: TRBV7-9; j_gene: TRBJ2-5; abundance: -; d_gene: TRBD2; CDR3aa: CASSLLGRDETQYF; CDR3nt: TGTGCCAGCAGCTTACTAGGGAGGGACGAGACCCAGTACTTC
v_gene: TRBV19; j_gene: TRBJ2-7; abundance: -; d_gene: TRBD2; CDR3aa: CASGTSGEYEQYF; CDR3nt: TGTGCCAGTGGGACTAGCGGGGAATACGAGCAGTACTTC
v_gene: TRBV10-3; j_gene: TRBJ2-1; abundance: -; d_gene: TRBD2; CDR3aa: CAISNSGGADEQFF; CDR3nt: TGTGCCATCAGTAATAGCGGGGGGGCTGATGAGCAGTTCTTC
v_gene: TRBV4-2; j_gene: TRBJ2-5; abundance: -; d_gene: TRBD2; CDR3aa: CASSQGAGEETQYF; CDR3nt: TGTGCCAGCAGCCAAGGAGCGGGGGAGGAGACCCAGTACTTC
v_gene: TRBV6-5; j_gene: TRBJ2-1; abundance: once; d_gene: -; CDR3aa: CASSYPGPEQFF; CDR3nt: TGTGCCAGCAGTTACCCCGGGCCTGAGCAGTTCTTC
v_gene: TRBV5-5; j_gene: TRBJ1-1; abundance: -; d_gene: -; CDR3aa: CASSYFGGTNEAFF; CDR3nt: TGTGCCAGCAGCTATTTCGGGGGAACTAATGAAGCTTTCTTT
v_gene: TRBV9; j_gene: TRBJ1-1; abundance: once; d_gene: -; CDR3aa: CASSVTVNTEAFF; CDR3nt: TGTGCCAGCAGCGTAACAGTGAACACTGAAGCTTTCTTT
v_gene: TRBV2; j_gene: TRBJ2-5; abundance: once; d_gene: -; CDR3aa: CASSVGGGRLETQYF; CDR3nt: TGTGCCAGCAGTGTAGGGGGGGGGCGGCTTGAGACCCAGTACTTC
v_gene: TRBV6-4; j_gene: TRBJ1-5; abundance: few; d_gene: TRBD1; CDR3aa: CASTARTGGYGNQPQHF; CDR3nt: TGTGCCAGCACTGCAAGAACAGGGGGCTATGGCAATCAGCCCCAGCATTTT
v_gene: TRBV10-3; j_gene: TRBJ1-1; abundance: -; d_gene: -; CDR3aa: CAISEPILNTEAFF; CDR3nt: TGTGCCATCAGTGAGCCCATATTGAACACTGAAGCTTTCTTT
v_gene: TRBV30; j_gene: TRBJ1-5; abundance: -; d_gene: -; CDR3aa: CAWSVRGNSNQPQHF; CDR3nt: TGTGCCTGGAGTGTGCGGGGGAATAGCAATCAGCCCCAGCATTTT
v_gene: TRBV28; j_gene: TRBJ1-1; abundance: -; d_gene: -; CDR3aa: CASSLEQNTEAFF; CDR3nt: TGTGCCAGCAGTTTAGAACAAAACACTGAAGCTTTCTTT
v_gene: TRBV6-5; j_gene: TRBJ2-7; abundance: -; d_gene: -; CDR3aa: CASSYSGFYEQYF; CDR3nt: TGTGCCAGCAGTTACTCCGGATTCTACGAGCAGTACTTC
v_gene: TRBV6-1; j_gene: TRBJ2-4; abundance: -; d_gene: TRBD1; CDR3aa: CASTPGQGARGIQYF; CDR3nt: TGTGCCAGCACCCCGGGACAGGGGGCGAGGGGTATTCAGTACTTC
v_gene: TRBV19; j_gene: TRBJ1-4; abundance: -; d_gene: -; CDR3aa: CASSIAAGLEKLFF; CDR3nt: TGTGCCAGTAGTATTGCGGCCGGACTGGAAAAACTGTTTTTT
v_gene: TRBV13; j_gene: TRBJ2-7; abundance: -; d_gene: -; CDR3aa: CASSSIRDLDSYEQYF; CDR3nt: TGTGCCAGCAGCTCAATCCGGGACTTGGACTCCTACGAGCAGTACTTC
v_gene: TRBV5-1; j_gene: TRBJ2-3; abundance: -; d_gene: -; CDR3aa: CASSLKGGQDTQYF; CDR3nt: TGCGCCAGCAGCTTGAAGGGGGGGCAAGATACGCAGTATTTT
v_gene: TRBV19; j_gene: TRBJ1-2; abundance: -; d_gene: -; CDR3aa: CASSEREGTTSELRYGYTF; CDR3nt: TGTGCCAGTAGTGAAAGGGAGGGCACTACCTCCGAGTTAAGGTATGGCTACACCTTC
v_gene: TRBV18; j_gene: TRBJ1-5; abundance: -; d_gene: TRBD1; CDR3aa: CASSPDRGGNQPQHF; CDR3nt: TGTGCCAGCTCACCGGACAGGGGAGGGAATCAGCCCCAGCATTTT
v_gene: TRBV5-4; j_gene: TRBJ2-2; abundance: -; d_gene: -; CDR3aa: CASSLAGVGNTGELFF; CDR3nt: TGTGCCAGCAGCTTGGCAGGGGTGGGGAACACCGGGGAGCTGTTTTTT
v_gene: TRBV27; j_gene: TRBJ1-6; abundance: -; d_gene: TRBD1; CDR3aa: CASRLAGQGSPFHF; CDR3nt: TGTGCCAGCAGATTAGCGGGACAGGGATCCCCTTTCCACTTT
v_gene: TRBV19; j_gene: TRBJ2-3; abundance: -; d_gene: -; CDR3aa: CASSPTASTDTQYF; CDR3nt: TGTGCCAGTAGTCCGACAGCTAGCACAGATACGCAGTATTTT